This entry lists 20 T cell receptor beta chains sequenced from one sample in a study of cytomegalovirus exposure and HLA in healthy donors. Vbeta (60) and Jbeta (13) primers were used in the PCR. The method was immunoSEQ multiplex PCR; TCRdb's version includes in-frame clones alone and lacks a portion of them. The sample has over 100,000 clones; 82% are singletons. The sequenced sample consisted of PBMCs. The receptors were gathered from a woman between 45 and 60 years old in good health and CMV-seropositive.

V and J are TRBV5-1 and TRBJ1-6; D is ambiguous. Looked up from germline, CDR1 is SGHRS and CDR2 is YFSETQ. Trimming took off 3 bases at V and 9 bases at J, with 10 bases between the two ends. The CDR3 sequence is 13 residues long. CDR3 DNA: TGCGCCAGCAGCTCCCAGGTTGGTTCACCCCTCCACTTT. Its translation is CASSSQVGSPLHF.

This clone appeared a few times. The rearrangement joins TRBV10-3 to TRBJ1-2, with TRBD1 matching 8 bases. Germline CDR1 is ENHRY and CDR2 is SYGVKD. The CDR3 runs 15 residues. J lost 2 bases, V lost 6 bases, and 8 bases had no gene match. The CDR3 coding sequence is TGTGCCATCAGACCCCTGGACAGGGCCAACTATGGCTACACCTTC. It yields the protein CAIRPLDRANYGYTF.

This clone was detected only once. This rearrangement joins TRBV7-2 to TRBJ1-3; 7 nucleotides line up with TRBD1. Trimming at V came to 1 base and at J to 2 bases, leaving 2 bases not matched to a gene. The CDR3 length is 15 residues. CDR1 is SGHTA and CDR2 is FQGNSA in the germline V gene. The chain's CDR3 is CASSLGTGPGNTIYF. CDR3 bases: TGTGCCAGCAGCTTAGGGACAGGCCCTGGAAACACCATATATTTT.

The chain is built from TRBV6-5 and TRBJ2-7; TRBD1 might be the D (6 bases). The germline V gene encodes CDR1 MNHEY and CDR2 SVGAGI. Trimming removed 4 bases from V and 4 bases from J, with 17 bases in between. CDR3 length equals 15 residues. Written as DNA, the CDR3 is TGTGCCAGCAGTTGGGCGACAGGAACTTTATACGAGCAGTACTTC. This codes for CASSWATGTLYEQYF.

V is TRBV2 and J is TRBJ2-1; 10 bases map to TRBD1. Germline loops: CDR1 SNHLY, CDR2 FYNNEI. The CDR3 is made up of 11 amino acids. Trimming at V came to 7 bases and at J to 13 bases, leaving 4 bases not matched to a gene. CDR3 DNA sequence: TGTGCCAGCACCCTGACAGGGGGCCAGTTCTTC. Translation: CASTLTGGQFF. The variable domain in full, completed from reference TRBV2 and TRBJ2-1, reads EPEVTQTPSHQVTQMGQEVILRCVPISNHLYFYWYRQILGQKVEFLVSFYNNEISEKSEIFDDQFSVERPDGSNFTLKIRSTKLEDSAMYFCASTLTGGQFFGPGTRLTVL.

This chain links TRBV7-2 with TRBJ1-3; perhaps TRBD1 as D (5 bases). Trimming shortened V by 3 bases and J by 0 bases, and 12 bases separated the two germline ends. This CDR3 spans 16 amino acids. Germline loops: CDR1 SGHTA, CDR2 FQGNSA. CDR3 coding DNA: TGTGCCAGCAGCTTGAACAGACAGAGCTCTGGAAACACCATATATTTT. This gives the protein CASSLNRQSSGNTIYF.

The rearrangement links TRBV9 to TRBJ2-2; the match to TRBD2 covers 8 bases. CDR3 size: 17 residues. Germline values: CDR1 SGDLS, CDR2 YYNGEE. V shed 0 bases, J shed 2 bases, and the junction held 6 bases outside the gene matches. CDR3: CASSVAAGLGNTGELFF. CDR3 coding DNA: TGTGCCAGCAGCGTAGCTGCGGGACTAGGTAACACCGGGGAGCTGTTTTTT.

The V call is TRBV10-3, the J call TRBJ2-5; 8 bases line up with TRBD2. This CDR3 is 14 amino acids long. Per germline, CDR1 ENHRY and CDR2 SYGVKD. V shed 7 bases, J shed 2 bases, and the junction held 6 bases outside the gene matches. CDR3 sequence: CAIMSGGDQETQYF. The CDR3 nucleotides are TGTGCCATCATGAGCGGGGGTGATCAAGAGACCCAGTACTTC.

The chain links TRBV30 to TRBJ2-7, with a tentative D call TRBD1 (5 bases). This CDR3 contains 11 residues. The ends were cut back, 4 bases at V and 4 bases at J, with 8 bases in the middle. Germline lookup yields CDR1 GTSNPN and CDR2 SVGIG (reference sequence). CDR3 sequence: CAWTQGYEQYF. The CDR3 nucleotides are TGTGCCTGGACCCAGGGATACGAGCAGTACTTC.

There are a few counts of this clone. The chain recombines TRBV12-2 with TRBJ1-2; the table's D call TRBD1 went unverified against the DNA. TRBV12-2 is an annotated pseudogene. This CDR3 contains 16 residues. The CDR3 sequence: CASRTPWTGVQEGYTF. The CDR3 nucleotides are TGTGCAAGCCGAACCCCGTGGACAGGTGTACAGGAGGGCTACACCTTC.

Here the CDR3 reads CATSRGPGEKLFF. Here the CDR3 DNA reads TGTGCCACCAGCAGAGGGCCCGGGGAAAAACTGTTTTTT. The V call is TRBV15, the J call TRBJ1-4; D remains unclear. CDR1 is LNHNV and CDR2 is YYDKDF in the germline V gene (reference sequence). The CDR3 spans 13 residues. V lost 1 base and J 8 bases, leaving 8 bases between the germline ends.

The chain is built from TRBV28 and TRBJ1-5; TRBD1 agrees at 7 bases. Trimming removed 7 bases from V and 3 bases from J; junction bases left unmatched: 9. This CDR3 has 15 amino acids. The germline V gene has CDR1 MDHEN and CDR2 SYDVKM. The CDR3 DNA follows: TGTGCCAGCAATCCCGGACAGGTCATCAATCAGCCCCAGCATTTT. It specifies CASNPGQVINQPQHF.

The V gene is TRBV7-8, the J gene TRBJ2-1; D perhaps matches TRBD1 (6 bases). V was cut by 3 bases and J by 5 bases, with 11 bases left in between. The CDR3 is 14 residues long. The germline V gene encodes CDR1 SGHVS and CDR2 FQNEAQ. The CDR3: CASSFRGRNNEQFF. In DNA form, the CDR3 reads TGTGCCAGCAGCTTCAGGGGACGAAACAATGAGCAGTTCTTC.

This clone showed up just once. The rearrangement links TRBV9 to TRBJ2-7; the match to TRBD2 covers 11 bases. The CDR3 contains 16 residues. The junction had 13 bases not matched to a gene; V was cut back by 4 bases and J by 7 bases. Germline values: CDR1 SGDLS, CDR2 YYNGEE. The CDR3 coding sequence is TGTGCCAGCAGCTCCCGTAGTACTAGCGGGAGATGGGAGCAGTACTTC. It translates to CASSSRSTSGRWEQYF.

This chain joins TRBV30 and TRBJ2-7, with 9 bases aligning to TRBD2. Germline CDR1 reads GTSNPN; CDR2 reads SVGIG (reference sequence). This CDR3 spans 13 amino acids. The ends lost 8 bases at V and 0 bases at J; junction bases unmatched: 5. CDR3 residues: CAAWTSASYEQYF. In DNA form, the CDR3 reads TGTGCCGCATGGACTAGCGCCTCCTACGAGCAGTACTTC.

The chain carries TRBV19 and TRBJ2-1; 7 nucleotides align to TRBD2. With 7 bases clipped from V and 0 bases from J, the junction kept 12 bases outside the gene matches. This CDR3 is 17 amino acids long. CDR1 and CDR2 from the germline V gene are LNHDA and SQIVND (reference sequence). Here the CDR3 reads CASNFWAGDSSYNEQFF. In DNA form, the CDR3 reads TGTGCCAGTAATTTCTGGGCGGGGGATAGCTCCTACAATGAGCAGTTCTTC.

The V call is TRBV7-9, the J call TRBJ2-1; D call uncertain. V shed 5 bases and J shed 13 bases, with 12 bases lying between them. Germline V CDR1 and CDR2: SEHNR, FQNEAQ (reference sequence). The CDR3 has 11 residues. The chain's CDR3 is CASSPQGDQFF. The CDR3 nucleotides read TGTGCCAGCAGCCCACAAGGAGACCAGTTCTTC.

CDR3 coding DNA: TGTGCCAGCAGCCAAGGGCTAGCCCGGAGCACAGATACGCAGTATTTT. This codes for CASSQGLARSTDTQYF. The chain employs TRBV14 and TRBJ2-3; TRBD2 is a possible D gene (5 bases). CDR3 length: 16 amino acids. The germline V gene encodes CDR1 SGHDN and CDR2 FVKESK. V was clipped by 1 base and J by 0 bases, with 11 bases between them. The entire variable domain, with the rest obtained from reference TRBV14 and TRBJ2-3, is as follows: EAGVTQFPSHSVIEKGQTVTLRCDPISGHDNLYWYRRVMGKEIKFLLHFVKESKQDESGMPNNRFLAERTGGTYSTLKVQPAELEDSGVYFCASSQGLARSTDTQYFGPGTRLTVL.

This chain connects TRBV2 to TRBJ2-3; 9 nucleotides match TRBD1. V lost 4 bases and J lost 1; bases outside the gene matches: 6. The CDR3 is made up of 16 amino acids. Germline lookup yields CDR1 SNHLY and CDR2 FYNNEI. CDR3 nucleotide sequence: TGTGCCAGCAGTGCGAAGACAGGGGGTGGCACAGATACGCAGTATTTT. This translates into CASSAKTGGGTDTQYF. The full variable domain, with the rest looked up from reference TRBV2 and TRBJ2-3, is EPEVTQTPSHQVTQMGQEVILRCVPISNHLYFYWYRQILGQKVEFLVSFYNNEISEKSEIFDDQFSVERPDGSNFTLKIRSTKLEDSAMYFCASSAKTGGGTDTQYFGPGTRLTVL.

The genes are TRBV25-1 and TRBJ2-6; D call uncertain. The germline CDR1 and CDR2 sequences are MGHDK and SYGVNS. CDR3 length: 16 residues. V lost 3 bases and J 3 bases, leaving 12 bases between the germline ends. The chain's CDR3 is CASSDHRWSGANVLTF. The CDR3 nucleotides are TGTGCCAGCAGTGACCACCGATGGAGTGGGGCCAACGTCCTGACTTTC.